One sample yielded the 28 T cell receptor beta chains listed below, sequenced in a study of blood T cell repertoires in COVID-19. Using immunoSEQ multiplex PCR, the repertoire was profiled, and TCRdb retains in-frame clones only, with some absent. The data contain more than 45,000 clones, about 88% of them seen just once; the ten biggest clones take up roughly 15%. The source material was peripheral blood. The receptor source for this set is a human donor with active COVID-19. The donor label of this sample is uncertain.

J is TRBJ2-3 and V is TRBV10-3; 8 positions agree with TRBD2. The germline gives CDR1 ENHRY, CDR2 SYGVKD. J gave up 2 bases and V 10 bases, and 8 bases lay outside the gene matches. The CDR3 sequence is 14 residues long. Here the CDR3 DNA reads TGTGCCACCGGGGGGGACTTAGTCACAGATACGCAGTATTTT. Translation gives CATGGDLVTDTQYF.

The J gene is TRBJ1-2, the V gene TRBV14, with D maybe TRBD1 (5 bases). Germline CDR1 reads SGHDN; CDR2 reads FVKESK. Trimming removed 7 bases at V and 7 bases at J, with 13 bases between. CDR3 length: 12 amino acids. The CDR3 sequence is CASNFGGGGYTF. CDR3 nucleotides: TGTGCCAGCAACTTCGGCGGGGGTGGCTACACCTTC.

The DNA for the CDR3 is TGTGCCTCAGATCGGGACAGCAGCTACGAGCAGTACTTC. It translates to CASDRDSSYEQYF. The chain uses TRBV2 and TRBJ2-7; 7 bases line up with TRBD1. V lost 11 bases and J lost 3; bases outside the gene matches: 10. The germline gives CDR1 SNHLY, CDR2 FYNNEI. CDR3 length equals 13 residues.

The J gene is TRBJ2-3, the V gene TRBV19; D ambiguous. V gave up 3 bases and J gave up 1 base, with 17 bases separating them. The length of the CDR3 is 17 residues. CDR1 LNHDA and CDR2 SQIVND come from the germline V gene (reference sequence). CDR3 in amino acids: CASSIENDKIRTDTQYF. CDR3 bases: TGTGCCAGTAGTATCGAGAACGATAAGATTCGCACAGATACGCAGTATTTT.

The chain links TRBV12-3 or TRBV12-4 to TRBJ1-1; no reliable D call. The CDR3 runs 13 residues. Between the trimmed V and J ends, which lost 8 bases and 1 base, there was a span of 11 bases. The CDR3 spells CASANKRNTEAFF. The DNA for the CDR3 is TGTGCCAGCGCAAATAAGAGGAACACTGAAGCTTTCTTT.

The chain has TRBV15 and TRBJ1-4; TRBD1 might be the D (6 bases). The CDR3 is made up of 17 amino acids. Germline CDR1 and CDR2: LNHNV and YYDKDF (reference sequence). With 1 base removed from V and 8 bases from J, the gap between germline ends came to 20 bases. This CDR3 reads CATSRGEGPGEREKLFF. CDR3 sequence (DNA): TGTGCCACCAGCAGAGGGGAAGGCCCAGGGGAACGCGAAAAACTGTTTTTT.

Only one count was recorded for this clone. The chain carries TRBV6-6 and TRBJ1-6; TRBD1 aligns across 7 bases. The CDR3 has 15 residues. Germline V CDR1 and CDR2: MNHNY, SVGAGI (reference sequence). V gave up 6 bases and J gave up 9 bases; unmatched junction bases: 11. The CDR3 sequence: CASRPTSGGTSPLHF. CDR3 DNA: TGTGCCAGCAGACCTACTTCAGGGGGGACTTCACCCCTCCACTTT.

The chain combines TRBV9 with TRBJ2-3; 8 bases fit TRBD2. The ends lost 4 bases at V and 2 bases at J; junction bases unmatched: 3. The CDR3 is made up of 14 amino acids. CDR1 SGDLS and CDR2 YYNGEE come from the germline V gene. The CDR3 DNA is TGTGCCAGCAGCCAGCGGGGGAACACAGATACGCAGTATTTT. Translation: CASSQRGNTDTQYF. Using reference TRBV9 and TRBJ2-3 for the parts outside the CDR3, the full variable domain is DSGVTQTPKHLITATGQRVTLRCSPRSGDLSVYWYQQSLDQGLQFLIQYYNGEERAKGNILERFSAQQFPDLHSELNLSSLELGDSALYFCASSQRGNTDTQYFGPGTRLTVL.

The chain has TRBV5-1 and TRBJ2-5, with TRBD2 matching over 9 bases. The CDR3 covers 16 residues. Losses at the gene ends were 2 bases for V and 4 bases for J; bases not matched to a gene: 9. In germline, CDR1 is SGHRS, CDR2 YFSETQ. The CDR3 DNA follows: TGCGCCAGCAGCTTTAGGCGGGGGGGCCGTCCAGAGACCCAGTACTTC. Protein sequence: CASSFRRGGRPETQYF.

V gene TRBV4-3 combines with J gene TRBJ2-3; 9 positions agree with TRBD2. J was trimmed by 0 bases and V by 2 bases; bases with no gene match: 6. CDR1 is LGHNA and CDR2 is YSLEER in the germline V gene. The CDR3 is 17 residues long. The DNA for the CDR3 is TGCGCCAGCAGCCAACAGGGCGGGGGGGCTAGCACAGATACGCAGTATTTT. Protein sequence: CASSQQGGGASTDTQYF.

V is TRBV4-3 and J is TRBJ2-5, with 12 positions matching TRBD2. With V trimmed by 1 base and J by 6 bases, 9 bases remained unmatched. This CDR3 is built from 17 residues. The V gene's germline CDR1 is LGHNA and CDR2 YSLEER. The CDR3, as DNA: TGCGCCAGCAGCCAAGGAATGCTAGCGGGGGGGCCAAAGACCCAGTACTTC. It yields the protein CASSQGMLAGGPKTQYF.

This chain links TRBV11-2 with TRBJ2-3, with D tentatively TRBD1 (6 bases). Germline CDR1 SGHAT, CDR2 FQNNGV. The CDR3 sequence is 14 residues long. Trimming left V 5 bases short and J 4 bases short, with 13 bases between. CDR3 residues: CASSPFRGADTQYF. Written as DNA, the CDR3 is TGTGCCAGCAGCCCTTTCAGGGGCGCAGATACGCAGTATTTT.

The chain employs TRBV19 and TRBJ1-5; perhaps TRBD1 as D (5 bases). This CDR3 is 15 amino acids long. Germline CDR1 reads LNHDA; CDR2 reads SQIVND (reference sequence). The V end lost 7 bases, the J end lost 1 base, and 14 bases lay between the germline ends. In DNA form, the CDR3 reads TGTGCCAGTACCCCGGAGGGGCTAAGCAATCAGCCCCAGCATTTT. This gives the protein CASTPEGLSNQPQHF.

The chain uses TRBV5-4 and TRBJ2-2; 10 nucleotides line up with TRBD2. Germline CDR1 and CDR2: SGHNT and YYREEE (reference sequence). The CDR3 has 16 residues. The V gene end was trimmed by 4 bases and the J gene end by 4 bases; junction bases not matched to a gene: 7. CDR3 in amino acids: CASSPTSGGVTGELFF. The CDR3 DNA sequence: TGTGCCAGCAGCCCGACAAGCGGGGGGGTCACCGGGGAGCTGTTTTTT.

The chain carries TRBV9 and TRBJ2-1, with D perhaps TRBD2 (7 bases). CDR1 is SGDLS and CDR2 is YYNGEE in the germline V gene. Trimming removed 4 bases at V and 0 bases at J, with 17 bases between. This CDR3 region has 17 residues. The CDR3 protein is CASSKRRGGASYNEQFF. In DNA, the CDR3 is TGTGCCAGCAGCAAAAGGAGAGGGGGGGCCTCCTACAATGAGCAGTTCTTC.

V and J are TRBV10-3 and TRBJ2-7; 9 nucleotides match TRBD1. Unmatched junction bases numbered 1, after V lost 7 bases and J lost 0 bases. Germline CDR1 ENHRY, CDR2 SYGVKD. The CDR3 is 13 residues long. The CDR3 DNA reads as TGTGCCATCATGGACAGGGGCTCCTACGAGCAGTACTTC. This encodes CAIMDRGSYEQYF.

The chain carries TRBV6-5 and TRBJ1-6; TRBD1 agrees at 9 bases. The length of the CDR3 is 14 residues. V gave up 6 bases and J gave up 10 bases; unmatched junction bases: 7. The V gene's germline CDR1 is MNHEY and CDR2 SVGAGI. The CDR3 protein is CASSSGTGYSPLHF. The CDR3 DNA reads TGTGCCAGCAGCTCCGGGACAGGGTACTCACCCCTCCACTTT.

J is TRBJ2-4 and V is TRBV6-5, with unresolved D. The CDR3 is 15 residues long. V was clipped by 8 bases and J by 0 bases, with 14 bases between them. Looked up from germline, CDR1 is MNHEY and CDR2 is SVGAGI. Here the CDR3 DNA reads TGTGCCAGCCAACCGACATCCCTAGCCAAAAACATTCAGTACTTC. It yields the protein CASQPTSLAKNIQYF.

V is TRBV11-2 and J is TRBJ2-1; possible D gene TRBD2, 5 bases. The CDR3 length is 16 residues. From germline, CDR1 is SGHAT and CDR2 FQNNGV. V shed 2 bases and J shed 8 bases, with 19 bases lying between them. The CDR3 DNA reads TGTGCCAGCAGCTTACTTACGGGGTTTGTTTTCGATGAGCAGTTCTTC. Its translation is CASSLLTGFVFDEQFF.

This chain uses TRBV19 with TRBJ1-2, with no clear D. Germline V gene data show CDR1 as LNHDA and CDR2 as SQIVND (reference sequence). The CDR3 is 13 amino acids. Trimming left V 3 bases short and J 3 bases short, with 8 bases between. CDR3 in amino acids: CASSINGDYGYTF. CDR3 coding DNA: TGTGCCAGTAGTATTAACGGAGACTATGGCTACACCTTC. The full variable domain, rest sourced from reference TRBV19 and TRBJ1-2, is DGGITQSPKYLFRKEGQNVTLSCEQNLNHDAMYWYRQDPGQGLRLIYYSQIVNDFQKGDIAEGYSVSREKKESFPLTVTSAQKNPTAFYLCASSINGDYGYTFGSGTRLTVV.

The chain recombines TRBV5-1 with TRBJ2-2, with a weak D call TRBD2 (6 bases). The V gene lost 1 base and the J gene lost 6 bases, with 10 bases spanning the gap. The germline CDR1 and CDR2 sequences are SGHRS and YFSETQ. The CDR3 contains 14 residues. CDR3 DNA: TGCGCCAGCAGCTTGAATTCGGGGGCCGGGGAGCTGTTTTTT. It encodes CASSLNSGAGELFF. Combining the CDR3 with reference TRBV5-1 and TRBJ2-2 gives the whole variable domain KAGVTQTPRYLIKTRGQQVTLSCSPISGHRSVSWYQQTPGQGLQFLFEYFSETQRNKGNFPGRFSGRQFSNSRSEMNVSTLELGDSALYLCASSLNSGAGELFFGEGSRLTVL.

The rearrangement uses TRBV11-2 and TRBJ2-1; TRBD2 matches 8 bases. Germline V gene lookup returns CDR1 SGHAT and CDR2 FQNNGV. V lost 6 bases to trimming and J lost 0 bases; unmatched junction nucleotides: 16. The CDR3 covers 19 residues. This CDR3 is CASSNPEKRGLSSYNEQFF. DNA of the CDR3: TGTGCCAGCAGTAACCCCGAGAAGCGGGGGCTGAGCTCCTACAATGAGCAGTTCTTC.

This sequence joins TRBV6-2 or TRBV6-3 and TRBJ2-3; TRBD1 matches 10 bases. The germline gives CDR1 MNHEY, CDR2 SVGEGT. The junction had 7 bases not matched to a gene; V was cut back by 1 base and J by 3 bases. This CDR3 region has 17 residues. The CDR3 reads CASSYFRDRGFTDTQYF. DNA for the CDR3: TGTGCCAGCAGTTACTTTCGGGACAGGGGTTTTACAGATACGCAGTATTTT.

The rearrangement links TRBV7-9 to TRBJ2-5; D is unresolved. This CDR3 spans 15 amino acids. CDR1 is SEHNR and CDR2 is FQNEAQ in the germline V gene (reference sequence). Trimming took off 1 base at V and 0 bases at J, with 9 bases between the two ends. CDR3 coding DNA: TGTGCCAGCAGCTTAGTCCCCGCGTACCAAGAGACCCAGTACTTC. It is translated as CASSLVPAYQETQYF.

The J gene is TRBJ2-1, the V gene TRBV6-1; tentatively, D is TRBD2 (5 bases). This CDR3 spans 16 amino acids. Trimming stripped 4 bases from V and 1 base from J, with 14 bases between. Germline V gives CDR1 MNHNS, CDR2 SASEGT. The CDR3: CASSADPGRSYNEQFF. Written as DNA, the CDR3 is TGTGCCAGCAGTGCGGATCCTGGGAGATCCTACAATGAGCAGTTCTTC.

V is TRBV7-2 and J is TRBJ1-5; 7 bases are shared with TRBD1. This CDR3 is 16 amino acids long. CDR1 is SGHTA, CDR2 FQGNSA, per germline. Unmatched junction bases numbered 13, after V lost 5 bases and J lost 6 bases. The CDR3 sequence: CASSLTGTVRSQPQHF. For the CDR3, the DNA is TGTGCCAGCAGCCTAACCGGGACAGTGAGAAGTCAGCCCCAGCATTTT.

The table lists this clone with a few counts. This rearrangement joins TRBV7-6 to TRBJ1-6, with TRBD1 matching 8 bases. Germline assignment: CDR1 SGHVS and CDR2 FNYEAQ. V shed 2 bases, J shed 10 bases, and the junction held 4 bases outside the gene matches. This CDR3 spans 14 amino acids. The CDR3 coding sequence is TGTGCCAGCAGCTTAAGGACAGGGAGATCACCCCTCCACTTT. It is translated as CASSLRTGRSPLHF.

In this sample, this clone turned up a few times. The CDR3 nucleotides are TGTGCCAGCCGAACCCGTAGCGGGGGGCGGGGGGAGACCCAGTACTTC. Translation gives CASRTRSGGRGETQYF. The V gene is TRBV2, the J gene TRBJ2-5; 10 bases fit TRBD2. CDR1 is SNHLY and CDR2 is FYNNEI in the germline V gene. With V trimmed by 8 bases and J by 5 bases, 14 bases remained unmatched. The CDR3 sequence is 16 residues long.